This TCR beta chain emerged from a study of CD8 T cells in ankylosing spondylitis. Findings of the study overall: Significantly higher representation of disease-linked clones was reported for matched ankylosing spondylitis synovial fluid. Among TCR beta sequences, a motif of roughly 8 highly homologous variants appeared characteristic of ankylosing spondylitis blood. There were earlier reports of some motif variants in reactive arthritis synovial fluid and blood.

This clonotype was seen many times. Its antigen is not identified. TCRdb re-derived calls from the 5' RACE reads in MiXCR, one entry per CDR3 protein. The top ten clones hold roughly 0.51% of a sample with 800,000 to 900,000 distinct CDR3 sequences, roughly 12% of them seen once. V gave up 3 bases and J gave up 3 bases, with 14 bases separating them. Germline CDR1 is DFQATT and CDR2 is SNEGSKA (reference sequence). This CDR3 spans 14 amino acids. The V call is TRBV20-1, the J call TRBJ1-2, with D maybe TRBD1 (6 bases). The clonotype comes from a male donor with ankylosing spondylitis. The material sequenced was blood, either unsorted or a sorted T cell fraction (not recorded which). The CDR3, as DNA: TGCAGTGCTAGTAGAACAGGGATGGACTATGGCTACACCTTC. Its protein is CSASRTGMDYGYTF.